This TCR beta chain was retrieved from a study of T cells in Graves' hyperthyroidism and ophthalmopathy. Study-wide results and caveats: Most thyroid clonotypes expanded above 0.001 were also detected in blood. Ophthalmopathy onset followed model prediction by a median around 6.6 months.

The CDR3 contains 13 residues. Trimming shortened V by 6 bases and J by 5 bases, and 13 bases separated the two germline ends. CDR1 is MNHEY, CDR2 SMNVEV, per germline (reference sequence). The table lists this clonotype with many counts. Antigen: not known. The source material, RNA transcripts, was used to amplify TCR beta CDR3 regions. The primer set for the first-round RT-PCR of the TCR CDR3 was HTBI. TCRdb analysed the multiplex PCR reads with MiXCR anew, one entry per CDR3 protein. The sample shows approximately 560,000 distinct CDR3 sequences, 15% to 17% of them seen only once. Hyperthyroidism in the patients, aged 18 to 65, was newly diagnosed and under 2 months in duration.

J is TRBJ1-2 and V is TRBV27; a possible D gene is TRBD1 (5 bases). Material for sequencing was blood. The source of this sequence is a woman aged 30 to 39 with Graves' hyperthyroidism. DNA for the CDR3: TGTGCCAGCAGGTCGACAGTCTCTTATGGCTACACCTTC. Translation: CASRSTVSYGYTF.